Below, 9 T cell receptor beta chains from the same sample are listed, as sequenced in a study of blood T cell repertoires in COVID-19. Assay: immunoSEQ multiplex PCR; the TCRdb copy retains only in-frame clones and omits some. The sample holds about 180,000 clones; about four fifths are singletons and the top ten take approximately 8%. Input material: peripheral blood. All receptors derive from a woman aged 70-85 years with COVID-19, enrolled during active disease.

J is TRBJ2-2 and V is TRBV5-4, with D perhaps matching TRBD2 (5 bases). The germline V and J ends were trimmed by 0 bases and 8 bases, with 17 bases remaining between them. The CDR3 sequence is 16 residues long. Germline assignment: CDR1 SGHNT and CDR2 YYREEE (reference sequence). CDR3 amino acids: CASSLDSASRAGELFF. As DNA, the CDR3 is TGTGCCAGCAGCTTGGATTCGGCTAGCAGAGCTGGGGAGCTGTTTTTT.

The DNA for the CDR3 is TGTGCCAGCAGCAGGGGCGAGGACACTGAAGCTTTCTTT. Translated, it gives CASSRGEDTEAFF. The J gene is TRBJ1-1, the V gene TRBV6-5; D might be TRBD1 (6 bases). Looked up from germline, CDR1 is MNHEY and CDR2 is SVGAGI. V was trimmed by 6 bases and J by 3 bases, leaving 11 bases between them. There are 13 residues in the CDR3.

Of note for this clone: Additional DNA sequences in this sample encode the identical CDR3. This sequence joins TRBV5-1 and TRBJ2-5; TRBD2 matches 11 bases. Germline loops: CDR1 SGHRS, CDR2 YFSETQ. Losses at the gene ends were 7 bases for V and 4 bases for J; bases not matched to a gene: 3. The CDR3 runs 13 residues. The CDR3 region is CASSGLAGETQYF. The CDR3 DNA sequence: TGCGCCAGCTCTGGACTAGCGGGAGAGACCCAGTACTTC.

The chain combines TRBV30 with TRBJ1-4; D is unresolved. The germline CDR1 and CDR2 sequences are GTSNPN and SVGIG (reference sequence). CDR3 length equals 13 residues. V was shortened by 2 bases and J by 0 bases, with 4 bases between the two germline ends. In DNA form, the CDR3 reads TGTGCCTGGAGTCAATCAACTAATGAAAAACTGTTTTTT. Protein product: CAWSQSTNEKLFF.

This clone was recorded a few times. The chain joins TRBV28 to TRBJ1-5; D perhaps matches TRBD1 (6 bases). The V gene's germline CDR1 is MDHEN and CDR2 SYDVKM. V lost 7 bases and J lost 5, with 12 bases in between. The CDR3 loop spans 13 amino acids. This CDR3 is CASNGQGYQPQHF. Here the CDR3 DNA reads TGTGCCAGCAACGGGCAGGGGTATCAGCCCCAGCATTTT.

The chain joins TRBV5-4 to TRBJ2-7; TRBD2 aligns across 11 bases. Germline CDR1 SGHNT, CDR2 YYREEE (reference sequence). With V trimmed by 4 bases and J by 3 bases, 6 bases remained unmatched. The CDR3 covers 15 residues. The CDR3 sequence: CASSTGTSGVYEQYF. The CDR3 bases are TGTGCCAGCAGCACAGGGACTAGCGGAGTCTACGAGCAGTACTTC.

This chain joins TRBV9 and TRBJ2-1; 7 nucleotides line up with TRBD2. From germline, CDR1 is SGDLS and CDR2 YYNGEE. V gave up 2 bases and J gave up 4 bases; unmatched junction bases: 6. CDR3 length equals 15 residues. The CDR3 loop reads CASSVGGGGYNEQFF. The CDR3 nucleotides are TGTGCCAGCAGCGTCGGAGGCGGGGGATACAATGAGCAGTTCTTC.

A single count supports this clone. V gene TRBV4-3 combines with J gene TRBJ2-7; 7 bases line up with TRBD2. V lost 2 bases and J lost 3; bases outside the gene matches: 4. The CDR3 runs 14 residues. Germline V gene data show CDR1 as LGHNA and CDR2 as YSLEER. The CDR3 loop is CASSQSQRGYEQYF. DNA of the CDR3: TGCGCCAGCAGCCAATCCCAGCGGGGCTACGAGCAGTACTTC.

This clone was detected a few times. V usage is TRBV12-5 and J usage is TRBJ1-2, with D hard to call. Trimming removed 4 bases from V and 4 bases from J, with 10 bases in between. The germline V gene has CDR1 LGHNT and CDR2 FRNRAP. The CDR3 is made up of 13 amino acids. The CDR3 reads CASGSDNSYGYTF. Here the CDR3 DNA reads TGTGCTAGTGGTTCGGATAACAGCTATGGCTACACCTTC.